Below, 18 T cell receptor beta chains from the same sample are listed, as sequenced in a study of T cell changes during pregnancy in multiple sclerosis. Sequencing was performed with immunoSEQ multiplex PCR; in TCRdb, only in-frame clones are kept and a portion is missing. The sample yields 85,000 to 120,000 clones, about 90% seen once. Sample: peripheral blood, taken after pregnancy. Receptors were obtained from a female donor with multiple sclerosis, enrolled in a pregnancy study.

This clone was recorded only once. The chain is built from TRBV19 and TRBJ2-2, with 7 bases aligning to TRBD2. The V gene's germline CDR1 is LNHDA and CDR2 SQIVND (reference sequence). This CDR3 region has 15 residues. Unmatched junction bases numbered 10, after V lost 5 bases and J lost 7 bases. CDR3 bases: TGTGCCAGTAGTCCACTAGCGCCGAATTACGGGGAGCTGTTTTTT. Translated, it gives CASSPLAPNYGELFF. Full variable domain (remainder filled in from reference TRBV19 and TRBJ2-2): DGGITQSPKYLFRKEGQNVTLSCEQNLNHDAMYWYRQDPGQGLRLIYYSQIVNDFQKGDIAEGYSVSREKKESFPLTVTSAQKNPTAFYLCASSPLAPNYGELFFGEGSRLTVL.

The genes are TRBV9 and TRBJ2-3; the match to TRBD2 covers 9 bases. CDR1 is SGDLS and CDR2 is YYNGEE in the germline V gene. Losses at the gene ends were 0 bases for V and 3 bases for J; bases not matched to a gene: 5. The CDR3 spans 16 residues. In DNA form, the CDR3 reads TGTGCCAGCAGCGTAGCCACCGCGGGGGGGACAGATACGCAGTATTTT. This gives the protein CASSVATAGGTDTQYF.

The V gene is TRBV6-1, the J gene TRBJ1-5; 9 nucleotides line up with TRBD1. Germline CDR1 MNHNS, CDR2 SASEGT. CDR3 size: 14 residues. Germline trimming cut 6 bases from V and 7 bases from J; bases unmatched to any gene: 7. The DNA for the CDR3 is TGTGCCAGCAGACTGGGACAGGGTAGACAGCCCCAGCATTTT. Its protein product is CASRLGQGRQPQHF.

This chain uses TRBV7-8 with TRBJ2-1; D perhaps matches TRBD1 (5 bases). The CDR3 extends over 15 amino acids. Germline CDR1 and CDR2: SGHVS and FQNEAQ. Trimming took 1 base from V and 9 from J, leaving 16 bases between them. CDR3 protein: CASSLELGRGSEQFF. CDR3 in DNA: TGTGCCAGCAGCTTAGAATTGGGAAGGGGCAGTGAGCAGTTCTTC.

The gene calls are TRBV4-2 and TRBJ1-6; no clear D. CDR1 is LGHNA, CDR2 YNFKEQ, per germline. Trimming removed 4 bases from V and 6 bases from J, with 13 bases in between. The CDR3 is 15 residues long. The CDR3 sequence: CASSPTRSVNSPLHF. The CDR3, as DNA: TGTGCCAGCAGCCCCACTAGGAGCGTTAATTCACCCCTCCACTTT.

The chain links TRBV29-1 to TRBJ1-2; 9 positions agree with TRBD1. V lost 5 bases to trimming and J lost 3 bases; unmatched junction nucleotides: 10. The CDR3 contains 15 residues. The germline V gene encodes CDR1 SQVTM and CDR2 ANQGSEA. CDR3 residues: CSVTTGTGIDYGYTF. The CDR3 DNA follows: TGCAGCGTTACTACGGGGACAGGGATAGACTATGGCTACACCTTC.

This chain connects TRBV14 to TRBJ1-2; D remains ambiguous. V shed 3 bases and J shed 0 bases, with 17 bases lying between them. The CDR3 sequence is 17 residues long. Germline V gene lookup returns CDR1 SGHDN and CDR2 FVKESK. CDR3 residues: CASSQRLRVDSNYGYTF. The CDR3 DNA is TGTGCCAGCAGCCAGAGACTCCGAGTGGATTCTAACTATGGCTACACCTTC.

The V and J genes are TRBV2 and TRBJ1-3, with D hard to call. Looked up from germline, CDR1 is SNHLY and CDR2 is FYNNEI. The ends were cut back, 7 bases at V and 4 bases at J, with 8 bases in the middle. The CDR3 has 12 amino acids. The CDR3 coding sequence is TGTGCCAGCAAAGGAGACGGAAACACCATATATTTT. It codes for CASKGDGNTIYF.

This sequence joins TRBV5-6 and TRBJ2-2, with D hard to call. The CDR3 totals 16 residues. Germline V CDR1 and CDR2: SGHDT, YYEEEE. Trimming stripped 4 bases from V and 3 bases from J, with 16 bases between. The CDR3 reads CASSPTTGAYTGELFF. The CDR3 DNA reads TGTGCCAGCAGCCCAACGACTGGAGCGTACACCGGGGAGCTGTTTTTT.

The rearrangement joins TRBV7-3 to TRBJ2-1, with 9 nucleotides matching TRBD2. Germline V gene sequence: CDR1 SGHTA, CDR2 FQGTGA. The CDR3 totals 15 residues. Germline trimming cut 3 bases from V and 4 bases from J; bases unmatched to any gene: 4. The CDR3: CASSFSSGTYNEQFF. In nucleotides, the CDR3 is TGTGCCAGCAGCTTCTCTAGCGGGACGTACAATGAGCAGTTCTTC. Full variable domain (missing parts from reference TRBV7-3 and TRBJ2-1): GAGVSQTPSNKVTEKGKYVELRCDPISGHTALYWYRQSLGQGPEFLIYFQGTGAADDSGLPNDRFFAVRPEGSVSTLKIQRTERGDSAVYLCASSFSSGTYNEQFFGPGTRLTVL.

This clone was seen a handful of times. The chain carries TRBV5-1 and TRBJ1-1; 7 nucleotides match TRBD1. Germline V CDR1 and CDR2: SGHRS, YFSETQ. The V gene end was trimmed by 4 bases and the J gene end by 1 base; junction bases not matched to a gene: 10. This CDR3 has 16 residues. The CDR3 region has the DNA TGCGCCAGCAGCCATGATATTGACAGGGCGAACACTGAAGCTTTCTTT. Its protein is CASSHDIDRANTEAFF.

This clone was observed once. The V gene is TRBV19, the J gene TRBJ1-5, with 7 bases lining up with TRBD1. With V trimmed by 3 bases and J by 3 bases, 2 bases remained unmatched. The CDR3 totals 14 residues. Germline lookup yields CDR1 LNHDA and CDR2 SQIVND (reference sequence). CDR3 region: CASSMGQFNQPQHF. As DNA, the CDR3 is TGTGCCAGTAGTATGGGACAGTTCAATCAGCCCCAGCATTTT.

The chain has TRBV9 and TRBJ2-5; 8 bases map to TRBD1. Germline values: CDR1 SGDLS, CDR2 YYNGEE. V lost 3 bases to trimming and J lost 5 bases; unmatched junction nucleotides: 12. The CDR3 is 16 amino acids. In DNA, the CDR3 is TGTGCCAGCAGCGCCCTGGGTCAGGGGGCTGGTGAGACCCAGTACTTC. This encodes CASSALGQGAGETQYF.

V and J are TRBV7-8 and TRBJ2-5, with 9 positions matching TRBD1. V gave up 4 bases and J gave up 4 bases; unmatched junction bases: 10. The CDR3 covers 16 residues. Germline lookup yields CDR1 SGHVS and CDR2 FQNEAQ. The CDR3 here is CASSWKRPGQGETQYF. The CDR3 region has the DNA TGTGCCAGCAGCTGGAAAAGACCGGGACAGGGAGAGACCCAGTACTTC. Drawing the rest from reference TRBV7-8 and TRBJ2-5, the complete variable domain is GAGVSQSPRYKVAKRGQDVALRCDPISGHVSLFWYQQALGQGPEFLTYFQNEAQLDKSGLPSDRFFAERPEGSVSTLKIQRTQQEDSAVYLCASSWKRPGQGETQYFGPGTRLLVL.

The V call is TRBV5-1, the J call TRBJ1-1; 8 nucleotides agree with TRBD1. CDR1 and CDR2 (germline): SGHRS, YFSETQ. The CDR3 extends over 15 amino acids. Trimming removed 0 bases from V and 5 bases from J; junction bases left unmatched: 6. CDR3 sequence (DNA): TGCGCCAGCAGCTTGGCTGCCAGGGGGCTTACTGAAGCTTTCTTT. Translated: CASSLAARGLTEAFF.

The chain employs TRBV5-4 and TRBJ1-2; D not certain. CDR3 length: 15 residues. Trimming removed 0 bases at V and 2 bases at J, with 11 bases between. Per germline, CDR1 SGHNT and CDR2 YYREEE (reference sequence). The DNA of the CDR3 is TGTGCCAGCAGCTTGGCAACGGAGAAAAACTATGGCTACACCTTC. Protein product: CASSLATEKNYGYTF.

The rearrangement joins TRBV7-9 to TRBJ1-1, with D possibly being TRBD1 (6 bases). CDR3 size: 13 residues. Germline assignment: CDR1 SEHNR and CDR2 FQNEAQ (reference sequence). With 1 base removed from V and 11 bases from J, the gap between germline ends came to 14 bases. The CDR3 nucleotides are TGTGCCAGCAGCTTAGGGGGGGGCAGGGCCGCTTTCTTT. Amino acid sequence: CASSLGGGRAAFF.

This clone was observed once. The chain joins TRBV14 to TRBJ2-3; D is possibly TRBD1 (6 bases). Trimming removed 4 bases at V and 2 bases at J, with 13 bases between. The V gene's germline CDR1 is SGHDN and CDR2 FVKESK. The length of the CDR3 is 15 residues. The CDR3, as DNA: TGTGCCAGCAGCCCCTGGGACACCATCACAGATACGCAGTATTTT. Translated, it gives CASSPWDTITDTQYF.